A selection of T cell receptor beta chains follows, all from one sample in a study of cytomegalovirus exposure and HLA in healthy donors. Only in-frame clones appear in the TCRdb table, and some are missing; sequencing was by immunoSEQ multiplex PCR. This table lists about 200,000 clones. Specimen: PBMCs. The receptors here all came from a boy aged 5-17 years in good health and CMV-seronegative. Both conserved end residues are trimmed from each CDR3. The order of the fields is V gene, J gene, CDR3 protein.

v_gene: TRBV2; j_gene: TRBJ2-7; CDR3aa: GSGSYEQY
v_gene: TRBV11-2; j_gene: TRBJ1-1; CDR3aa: ASSPRDRGDEAF
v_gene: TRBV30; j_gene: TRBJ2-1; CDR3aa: AWADSSSYNEQF
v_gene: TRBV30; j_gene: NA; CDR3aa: AWRASGTGSYEQY
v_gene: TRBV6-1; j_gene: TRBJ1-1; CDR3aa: ASPRHPGLEAF
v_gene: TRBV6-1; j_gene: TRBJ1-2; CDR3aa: ASSEVAREDGYT
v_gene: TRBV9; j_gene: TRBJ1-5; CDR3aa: ASSQGVQLNQPQH
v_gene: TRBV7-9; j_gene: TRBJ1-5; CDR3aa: ASSSGQVGSNQPQH
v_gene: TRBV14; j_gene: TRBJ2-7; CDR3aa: ASSNTPGQGYEQY
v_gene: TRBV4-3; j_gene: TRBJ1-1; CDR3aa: ASSLTDLSTGEAF
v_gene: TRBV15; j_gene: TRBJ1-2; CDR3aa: ATSRDLADYGYT
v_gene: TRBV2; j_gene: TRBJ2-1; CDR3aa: ASTGGLAGNNEQF
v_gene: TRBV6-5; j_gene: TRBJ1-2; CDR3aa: ASSKVRGADYGYT
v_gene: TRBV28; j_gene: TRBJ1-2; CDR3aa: ASSLWQGDGGYT
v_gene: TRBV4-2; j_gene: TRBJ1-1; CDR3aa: ASSQGQGANEAF
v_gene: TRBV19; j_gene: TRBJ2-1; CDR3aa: ASRDLAGNEQF
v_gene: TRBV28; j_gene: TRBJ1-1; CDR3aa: ASSRRIAEAF
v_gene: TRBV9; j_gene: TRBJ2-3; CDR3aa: ASSVAQGDTQY
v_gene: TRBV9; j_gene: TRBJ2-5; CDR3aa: ASSVASGGAQETQY
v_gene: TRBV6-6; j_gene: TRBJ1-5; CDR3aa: ASSYYVANQPQH
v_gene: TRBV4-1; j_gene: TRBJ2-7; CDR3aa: ASSQEQGPYEQY
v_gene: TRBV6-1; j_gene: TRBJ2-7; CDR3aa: ASGSGTGVSEQY
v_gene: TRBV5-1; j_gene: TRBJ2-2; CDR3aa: ASNRKRGTTNTGELF
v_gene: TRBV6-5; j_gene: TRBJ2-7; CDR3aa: ASSSAGTGDHEQY
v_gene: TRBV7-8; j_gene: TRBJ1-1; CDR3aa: ATNQRTKPPF
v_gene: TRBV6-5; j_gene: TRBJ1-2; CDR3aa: ASSKRQGLNYGYT
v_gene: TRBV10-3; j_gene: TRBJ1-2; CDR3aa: AISAGGPYGYT
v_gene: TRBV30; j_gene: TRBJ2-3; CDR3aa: AWSPSTDTQY
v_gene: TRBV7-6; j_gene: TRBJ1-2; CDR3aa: ASSLAGGAVDGYT
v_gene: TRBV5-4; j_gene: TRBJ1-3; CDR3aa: ASSNQGGGNTIY
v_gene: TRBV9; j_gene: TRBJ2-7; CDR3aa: ASSPTGQGYEQY
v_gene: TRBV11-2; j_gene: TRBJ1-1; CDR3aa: ASSLDRVVTF
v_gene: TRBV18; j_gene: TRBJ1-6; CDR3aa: ASSPLREALLH
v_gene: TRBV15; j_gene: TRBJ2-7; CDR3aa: ATSRERRASYEQY
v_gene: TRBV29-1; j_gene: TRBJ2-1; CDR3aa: SAGSGERNEQF
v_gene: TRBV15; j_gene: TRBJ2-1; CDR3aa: ATSRGRVQSSYNEQF
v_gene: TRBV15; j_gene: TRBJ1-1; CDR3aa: ATSRTGMNTEAF
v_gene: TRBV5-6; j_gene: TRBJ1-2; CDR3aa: ASSPTGISFNYGYT
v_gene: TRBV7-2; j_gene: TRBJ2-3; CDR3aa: ASSSEAGGRASDTQY
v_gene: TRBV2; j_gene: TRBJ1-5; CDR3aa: ASSQDRLSNQPQH
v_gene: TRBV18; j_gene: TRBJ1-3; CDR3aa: ASSPEYSGNTIY
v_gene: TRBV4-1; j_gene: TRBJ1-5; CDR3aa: ASSQGGFDAQH
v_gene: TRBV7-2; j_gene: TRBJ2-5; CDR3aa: ASSRDYKRLETQY
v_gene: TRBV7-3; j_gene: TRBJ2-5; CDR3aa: ASSPGLAAIDLETQY
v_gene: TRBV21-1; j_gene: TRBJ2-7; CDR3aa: ASRVTGGSSYEQY
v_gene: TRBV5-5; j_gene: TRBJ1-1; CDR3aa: ASSFRFRGVDTEAF
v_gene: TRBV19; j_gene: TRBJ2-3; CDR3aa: ASRLGGDTQY
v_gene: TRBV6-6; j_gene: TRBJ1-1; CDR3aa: ASSTVSEAF
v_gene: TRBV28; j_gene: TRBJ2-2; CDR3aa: ASSRRTGGDTGELF
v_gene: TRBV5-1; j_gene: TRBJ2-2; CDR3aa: ASSRQGSTGELF
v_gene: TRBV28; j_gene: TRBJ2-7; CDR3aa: ASSHGDTQFYEQY
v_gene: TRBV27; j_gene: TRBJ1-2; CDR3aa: ASRQQGTNYGYT
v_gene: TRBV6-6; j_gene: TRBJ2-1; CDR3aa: ASSYRRTSGGHEQF
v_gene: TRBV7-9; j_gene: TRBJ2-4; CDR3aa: ASSREPGAKNIQY
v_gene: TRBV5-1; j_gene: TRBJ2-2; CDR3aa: ASSTPGTGDTGELF
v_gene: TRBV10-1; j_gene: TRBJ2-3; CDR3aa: ASSDASGGITDTQY
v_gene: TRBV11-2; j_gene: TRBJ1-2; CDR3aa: ASSFDRGRDGYT